Presented here are 31 T cell receptor beta chains from one specimen sequenced in a study of T cell changes during pregnancy in multiple sclerosis. Clones were read by immunoSEQ multiplex PCR, and TCRdb kept only the in-frame ones, dropping some. The sample lists about 100,000 clones, around 92% occurring once. Sequencing used peripheral blood, obtained before pregnancy. The receptors here all came from a female donor with multiple sclerosis, enrolled in a pregnancy study.

This chain joins TRBV18 and TRBJ2-3; TRBD2 agrees at 7 bases. CDR1 KGHSH and CDR2 LQKENI come from the germline V gene. V shed 0 bases and J 7 bases; nucleotides not matched to a gene: 4. CDR3 length: 14 residues. Here the CDR3 reads CASSPPAGENTQYF. CDR3 sequence (DNA): TGTGCCAGCTCACCACCGGCGGGAGAAAATACGCAGTATTTT.

The rearrangement uses TRBV19 and TRBJ2-2; the match to TRBD1 covers 8 bases. Germline V lookup: CDR1 LNHDA, CDR2 SQIVND (reference sequence). The CDR3 has 15 residues. Trimming removed 7 bases from V and 1 base from J; junction bases left unmatched: 5. The CDR3 DNA reads TGTGCCAGTATAGAAACAGGGGGGAACACCGGGGAGCTGTTTTTT. Translated, it gives CASIETGGNTGELFF. Supplemented by reference TRBV19 and TRBJ2-2, the full variable domain reads DGGITQSPKYLFRKEGQNVTLSCEQNLNHDAMYWYRQDPGQGLRLIYYSQIVNDFQKGDIAEGYSVSREKKESFPLTVTSAQKNPTAFYLCASIETGGNTGELFFGEGSRLTVL.

The CDR3 spells CASNPPSGSNEQFF. In DNA, the CDR3 is TGTGCCAGCAATCCCCCTAGTGGGAGTAATGAGCAGTTCTTC. This chain uses TRBV13 with TRBJ2-1; TRBD2 is a possible D gene (5 bases). The CDR3 runs to 14 residues. V was cut by 7 bases and J by 7 bases, with 17 bases left in between. Germline V gene data show CDR1 as PRHDT and CDR2 as FYEKMQ (reference sequence).

This clone was seen a single time. The V call is TRBV6-7, the J call TRBJ2-7; TRBD2 matches 9 bases. TRBV6-7 is an ORF, with its function uncertain. The length of the CDR3 is 13 residues. J gave up 4 bases and V 7 bases, and 5 bases lay outside the gene matches. CDR3 sequence: CASTGSGRYEQYF. CDR3 nucleotides: TGTGCCAGCACCGGTAGCGGGAGATACGAGCAGTACTTC.

The chain links TRBV7-2 to TRBJ1-2, with 7 bases identical to TRBD1. The V segment lost 6 bases and the J segment 5 bases; nucleotides outside the gene matches: 12. The CDR3 runs 15 residues. Germline V gene data show CDR1 as SGHTA and CDR2 as FQGNSA. The CDR3 loop is CASRSYDRDRYGYTF. The CDR3 coding sequence is TGTGCCAGCAGATCATACGACAGGGATCGATATGGCTACACCTTC.

V and J are TRBV11-2 and TRBJ2-1, with D perhaps matching TRBD2 (6 bases). V was trimmed by 5 bases and J by 2 bases, leaving 19 bases between them. From germline, CDR1 is SGHAT and CDR2 FQNNGV. CDR3 length: 17 residues. This chain's CDR3 is CASSLMVAATAYNEQFF. Here the CDR3 DNA reads TGTGCCAGCAGCCTCATGGTAGCGGCCACGGCCTACAATGAGCAGTTCTTC.

The rearrangement uses TRBV11-2 and TRBJ2-7; D is possibly TRBD1 (6 bases). V shed 3 bases and J shed 6 bases, with 15 bases lying between them. CDR3 size: 14 residues. Germline V CDR1 and CDR2: SGHAT, FQNNGV. The CDR3 bases are TGTGCCAGCAGCTTGGAAACAGGGTGGGGCGAGCAGTACTTC. It codes for CASSLETGWGEQYF.

The chain links TRBV9 to TRBJ1-3, with a weak D call TRBD1 (6 bases). Germline CDR1 SGDLS, CDR2 YYNGEE. The CDR3 runs 17 residues. V was clipped by 4 bases and J by 0 bases, with 17 bases between them. CDR3 in amino acids: CASSTRPTGSSGNTIYF. The CDR3 coding sequence is TGTGCCAGCAGCACCCGCCCAACAGGGTCCTCTGGAAACACCATATATTTT. Using reference TRBV9 and TRBJ1-3 for the parts outside the CDR3, the full variable domain is DSGVTQTPKHLITATGQRVTLRCSPRSGDLSVYWYQQSLDQGLQFLIQYYNGEERAKGNILERFSAQQFPDLHSELNLSSLELGDSALYFCASSTRPTGSSGNTIYFGEGSWLTVV.

The chain employs TRBV4-3 and TRBJ2-6, with D unclear. Trimming left V 0 bases short and J 0 bases short, with 9 bases between. Per germline, CDR1 LGHNA and CDR2 YSLEER. CDR3 length equals 17 residues. The CDR3 region has the DNA TGCGCCAGCAGCCAAGATACGGTTCCCTCTGGGGCCAACGTCCTGACTTTC. Its protein product is CASSQDTVPSGANVLTF.

This chain uses TRBV29-1 with TRBJ2-1, with 8 bases matching TRBD2. This CDR3 region has 12 residues. Trimming took 7 bases from V and 10 from J; bases not matched to a gene: 9. The germline V gene has CDR1 SQVTM and CDR2 ANQGSEA. CDR3 in DNA: TGCAGCGCCGGACTAGCCTCTGGGGAGCAGTTCTTC. Amino acids: CSAGLASGEQFF.

The chain uses TRBV7-8 and TRBJ1-1; TRBD1 matches at 9 bases. J lost 3 bases, V lost 4 bases, and 3 bases had no gene match. Germline V gives CDR1 SGHVS, CDR2 FQNEAQ. The CDR3 contains 14 residues. DNA for the CDR3: TGTGCCAGCAGCTCCGGGACAGGGTACACTGAAGCTTTCTTT. Protein product: CASSSGTGYTEAFF.

This clone was seen a handful of times. This chain links TRBV19 with TRBJ1-1, with D unresolved. CDR3 length: 13 residues. V lost 5 bases and J 2 bases, leaving 9 bases between the germline ends. CDR1 is LNHDA, CDR2 SQIVND, per germline (reference sequence). The CDR3 here is CASSSRANTEAFF. As DNA, the CDR3 is TGTGCCAGTAGTTCGCGGGCCAACACTGAAGCTTTCTTT.

The chain couples TRBV18 to TRBJ1-3; possibly TRBD1 for D (6 bases). V was shortened by 4 bases and J by 0 bases, with 13 bases between the two germline ends. Germline-derived CDR1 and CDR2 are KGHSH and LQKENI. This CDR3 region has 16 residues. DNA of the CDR3: TGTGCCAGCTCACTTGGGACACCGAGCTCTGGAAACACCATATATTTT. Translated: CASSLGTPSSGNTIYF. Together with reference TRBV18 and TRBJ1-3, the CDR3 gives the full variable domain: NAGVMQNPRHLVRRRGQEARLRCSPMKGHSHVYWYRQLPEEGLKFMVYLQKENIIDESGMPKERFSAEFPKEGPSILRIQQVVRGDSAAYFCASSLGTPSSGNTIYFGEGSWLTVV.

This clone came up a few times. V is TRBV19 and J is TRBJ1-2; 8 bases are a match to TRBD1. Per the germline V gene, CDR1 is LNHDA and CDR2 is SQIVND (reference sequence). The CDR3 spans 13 residues. The junction had 8 bases not matched to a gene; V was cut back by 9 bases and J by 5 bases. CDR3 protein: CASGGQAYYGYTF. The CDR3 bases are TGTGCCAGCGGGGGACAGGCCTATTATGGCTACACCTTC.

The genes are TRBV6-1 and TRBJ2-3, with 10 bases lining up with TRBD2. This CDR3 region has 17 residues. V shed 2 bases, J shed 0 bases, and the junction held 5 bases outside the gene matches. Germline V gene data show CDR1 as MNHNS and CDR2 as SASEGT. In DNA form, the CDR3 reads TGTGCCAGCAGTGAACACCGGACTAGCGGTAGCACAGATACGCAGTATTTT. It encodes CASSEHRTSGSTDTQYF.

This chain links TRBV19 with TRBJ1-3; D remains ambiguous. The V end was cut by 3 bases, the J end by 1 base, with 10 bases between. CDR1 and CDR2 from the germline V gene are LNHDA and SQIVND (reference sequence). There are 15 residues in the CDR3. The CDR3 reads CASSIGAGSGNTIYF. The CDR3 bases are TGTGCCAGTAGTATTGGAGCGGGGTCTGGAAACACCATATATTTT.

V gene TRBV5-5 combines with J gene TRBJ2-3; D is unresolved. The CDR3 covers 16 residues. V lost 3 bases, J lost 1 base, and 15 bases lay in between. CDR1 SGHKS and CDR2 YYEKEE come from the germline V gene (reference sequence). The CDR3 nucleotides are TGTGCCAGCAGCTCTGGCGGTCAGCTGGGCACAGATACGCAGTATTTT. It encodes CASSSGGQLGTDTQYF.

CDR3 coding DNA: TGCGCCAGCAGCTTGTTACAGGGGTACGAGCAGTACTTC. Protein product: CASSLLQGYEQYF. The chain carries TRBV5-1 and TRBJ2-7; 7 positions agree with TRBD1. CDR1 and CDR2 from the germline V gene are SGHRS and YFSETQ. The J segment lost 4 bases and the V segment lost 1 base, leaving 2 bases of the junction unmatched. This CDR3 is built from 13 residues. Supplemented by reference TRBV5-1 and TRBJ2-7, the full variable domain reads KAGVTQTPRYLIKTRGQQVTLSCSPISGHRSVSWYQQTPGQGLQFLFEYFSETQRNKGNFPGRFSGRQFSNSRSEMNVSTLELGDSALYLCASSLLQGYEQYFGPGTRLTVT.

This chain links TRBV6-5 with TRBJ1-1, with D perhaps matching TRBD1 (6 bases). V was trimmed by 0 bases and J by 13 bases, leaving 18 bases between them. From germline, CDR1 is MNHEY and CDR2 SVGAGI. The CDR3 sequence is 14 residues long. CDR3 nucleotide sequence: TGTGCCAGCAGTTACTCCACAGGGACCTCGTCGGTTTTCTTT. Translated: CASSYSTGTSSVFF.

The chain recombines TRBV14 with TRBJ1-1; 8 bases match TRBD1. CDR1 is SGHDN, CDR2 FVKESK, per germline. The CDR3 is 14 amino acids. The ends lost 4 bases at V and 7 bases at J; junction bases unmatched: 8. CDR3 loop: CASSLFRGHSEAFF. The CDR3 coding sequence is TGTGCCAGCAGCCTCTTCAGGGGGCATAGTGAAGCTTTCTTT.

The V call is TRBV4-3, the J call TRBJ2-3; 7 nucleotides align to TRBD2. This CDR3 has 16 amino acids. The ends lost 4 bases at V and 0 bases at J; junction bases unmatched: 7. Germline lookup yields CDR1 LGHNA and CDR2 YSLEER. CDR3 DNA sequence: TGCGCCAGCAGCCGAACTAGCGTTGATAGCACAGATACGCAGTATTTT. Translated: CASSRTSVDSTDTQYF.

The chain recombines TRBV27 with TRBJ1-2; no clear D gene. The CDR3 extends over 16 amino acids. Germline V gives CDR1 MNHEY, CDR2 SMNVEV (reference sequence). Trimming left V 0 bases short and J 0 bases short, with 11 bases between. The CDR3 coding sequence is TGTGCCAGCAGTTTATCCGGACTGGCCTCTAACTATGGCTACACCTTC. As protein: CASSLSGLASNYGYTF.

This sequence joins TRBV28 and TRBJ1-2; 10 bases are shared with TRBD1. CDR1 and CDR2 from the germline V gene are MDHEN and SYDVKM. With 4 bases clipped from V and 2 bases from J, the junction kept 10 bases outside the gene matches. CDR3 length: 17 residues. The CDR3 bases are TGTGCCAGCAGTTCAGGGACTAGACAGGGGGCAAACTATGGCTACACCTTC. It encodes CASSSGTRQGANYGYTF.

V is TRBV27 and J is TRBJ1-2; TRBD1 aligns across 7 bases. There are 13 residues in the CDR3. With 6 bases clipped from V and 4 bases from J, the junction kept 5 bases outside the gene matches. Germline V lookup: CDR1 MNHEY, CDR2 SMNVEV (reference sequence). CDR3 protein: CASRSTGTYGYTF. CDR3 DNA sequence: TGTGCCAGCAGGTCGACAGGGACCTATGGCTACACCTTC.

The chain links TRBV6-6 to TRBJ2-7; 7 positions agree with TRBD2. Germline CDR1 reads MNHNY; CDR2 reads SVGAGI (reference sequence). The CDR3 has 14 residues. After removal of 3 bases from V and 3 bases from J, the junction contained 5 bases not matched to a gene. The CDR3 DNA follows: TGTGCCAGCAGTTATGGGCGGGAGTTCTACGAGCAGTACTTC. Translated: CASSYGREFYEQYF.

The J gene is TRBJ1-2, the V gene TRBV10-1; no clear D. Germline V lookup: CDR1 WNHNN, CDR2 SYGVQD (reference sequence). Trimming shortened V by 4 bases and J by 6 bases, and 9 bases separated the two germline ends. The CDR3 is 12 amino acids. CDR3 coding DNA: TGCGCCAGCAGTGCCGGGAACAATGGCTACACCTTC. The encoded protein is CASSAGNNGYTF.

The chain recombines TRBV5-4 with TRBJ2-3; 8 bases align to TRBD2. CDR3 length: 16 residues. The germline V gene encodes CDR1 SGHNT and CDR2 YYREEE (reference sequence). V lost 4 bases, J lost 2 bases, and 9 bases stayed unmatched. The CDR3 spells CASSPTGTRATDTQYF. DNA for the CDR3: TGTGCCAGCAGCCCGACCGGGACTAGAGCCACAGATACGCAGTATTTT.

The chain employs TRBV9 and TRBJ2-1; D remains ambiguous. CDR1 is SGDLS and CDR2 is YYNGEE in the germline V gene. The CDR3 length is 12 residues. Trimming took off 4 bases at V and 7 bases at J, with 9 bases between the two ends. CDR3 region: CASSPGSNEQFF. DNA of the CDR3: TGTGCCAGCAGCCCCGGGTCGAATGAGCAGTTCTTC.

The rearrangement joins TRBV19 to TRBJ1-5; 9 bases are shared with TRBD1. This CDR3 has 14 amino acids. After removal of 5 bases from V and 6 bases from J, the junction contained 5 bases not matched to a gene. The germline CDR1 and CDR2 sequences are LNHDA and SQIVND (reference sequence). Here the CDR3 DNA reads TGTGCCAGTAGTCCGGACAGGGGATCTCAGCCCCAGCATTTT. It is translated as CASSPDRGSQPQHF. The full variable domain, rest sourced from reference TRBV19 and TRBJ1-5, is DGGITQSPKYLFRKEGQNVTLSCEQNLNHDAMYWYRQDPGQGLRLIYYSQIVNDFQKGDIAEGYSVSREKKESFPLTVTSAQKNPTAFYLCASSPDRGSQPQHFGDGTRLSIL.

The rearrangement uses TRBV18 and TRBJ2-5; TRBD2 aligns across 13 bases. Trimming took 3 bases from V and 7 from J; bases not matched to a gene: 8. The CDR3 consists of 16 residues. The germline V gene has CDR1 KGHSH and CDR2 LQKENI. The CDR3 is CASSPGLAGEMGTQYF. The CDR3 region has the DNA TGTGCCAGCTCACCCGGACTAGCGGGAGAGATGGGGACCCAGTACTTC.

This clone was observed once. The chain combines TRBV4-1 with TRBJ1-1; D might be TRBD1 (5 bases). The CDR3 is 14 residues long. Germline V gene data show CDR1 as MGHRA and CDR2 as YSYEKL. Deletions cut 5 bases from V and 3 bases from J, with 13 bases between. This CDR3 reads CASSIFQGDTEAFF. The CDR3 DNA follows: TGCGCCAGCAGCATTTTCCAAGGGGACACTGAAGCTTTCTTT.